The 14 T cell receptor beta chains below all came from one sample that was sequenced in a study of identical twins. TCRdb reanalysed the 5' RACE reads using MiXCR and keeps one entry per CDR3 protein. This sample has 230,000 or so distinct CDR3 sequences; about 8% occur once, and the top ten carry 3%. These same data were also listed under a study on yellow fever vaccine responses in identical twins.

Sequencing input: CD8+ T cells sorted from blood. Receptors were obtained from a woman younger than 30 in good health.

V usage is TRBV6-2 or TRBV6-3 and J usage is TRBJ2-7, with 8 bases fitting TRBD1. The V gene end was trimmed by 7 bases and the J gene end by 5 bases; junction bases not matched to a gene: 7. Germline V gene sequence: CDR1 MNHEY, CDR2 SVGEGT. This CDR3 spans 13 amino acids. The CDR3 spells CASTPRTGNEQYF. In DNA, the CDR3 is TGTGCCAGCACCCCCAGGACAGGGAACGAGCAGTACTTC.

Here the CDR3 reads CSAREGFGVAGLFLEQYF. CDR3 nucleotide sequence: TGCAGTGCTAGAGAAGGATTCGGGGTGGCGGGGCTCTTTCTCGAGCAGTACTTC. V is TRBV20-1 and J is TRBJ2-7; a weak D match, TRBD2 (6 bases). The CDR3 length is 18 residues. Germline-derived CDR1 and CDR2 are DFQATT and SNEGSKA (reference sequence). Trimming pared 0 bases from V and 6 bases from J, leaving 27 bases between.

In this sample, this clonotype turned up a few times. The V call is TRBV4-1, the J call TRBJ2-1; TRBD1 matches 7 bases. The length of the CDR3 is 15 residues. V shed 3 bases, J shed 4 bases, and the junction held 6 bases outside the gene matches. Germline CDR1 MGHRA, CDR2 YSYEKL. CDR3 in amino acids: CASSHRGGVYNEQFF. CDR3 bases: TGCGCCAGCAGCCATCGAGGGGGCGTTTACAATGAGCAGTTCTTC.

The table lists this clonotype with many counts. The chain joins TRBV7-2 to TRBJ2-5, with D possibly being TRBD2 (5 bases). V lost 2 bases and J 1 base, leaving 11 bases between the germline ends. The CDR3 runs to 15 residues. CDR1 and CDR2 from the germline V gene are SGHTA and FQGNSA. The CDR3, as DNA: TGTGCCAGCAGCTTATACGGCGGGTTCCAAGAGACCCAGTACTTC. This sequence encodes CASSLYGGFQETQYF. Full variable domain (rest looked up from reference TRBV7-2 and TRBJ2-5): GAGVSQSPSNKVTEKGKDVELRCDPISGHTALYWYRQSLGQGLEFLIYFQGNSAPDKSGLPSDRFSAERTGGSVSTLTIQRTQQEDSAVYLCASSLYGGFQETQYFGPGTRLLVL.

This clonotype was recorded a few times. The chain is built from TRBV20-1 and TRBJ2-3, with 9 bases lining up with TRBD2. This CDR3 comprises 16 residues. Trimming cost V 3 bases and J 4 bases; bases outside gene matches: 11. From germline, CDR1 is DFQATT and CDR2 SNEGSKA (reference sequence). The CDR3 loop reads CSASLLRLADADTQYF. Written as DNA, the CDR3 is TGCAGTGCTAGTTTGTTAAGACTAGCGGACGCAGATACGCAGTATTTT.

The table lists this clonotype with a few counts. The J gene is TRBJ2-2, the V gene TRBV27; D gene unclear. Germline V CDR1 and CDR2: MNHEY, SMNVEV (reference sequence). The V gene lost 8 bases and the J gene lost 2 bases, with 12 bases spanning the gap. The CDR3 runs 14 residues. Here the CDR3 DNA reads TGTGCCAGCCGTCCCCTTACTAACACCGGGGAGCTGTTTTTT. Protein: CASRPLTNTGELFF.

As regards this clonotype: Its ends do not fully match the called genes, so a read error is possible. This chain links TRBV12-3 or TRBV12-4 with TRBJ2-2, with TRBD2 identical over 7 bases. The CDR3 covers 15 residues. This CDR3 reads CASSVAGTNTGELFF. In DNA form, the CDR3 reads TGTGCCAGCAGTGTAGCGGGCACGAACACCGGGGAGCTGTTTTTT.

This CDR3 reads CASGEGWETQYF. Written as DNA, the CDR3 is TGTGCCAGCGGGGAGGGATGGGAGACCCAGTACTTC. The chain recombines TRBV19 with TRBJ2-5; 7 nucleotides line up with TRBD2. Per germline, CDR1 LNHDA and CDR2 SQIVND (reference sequence). The J segment lost 5 bases and the V segment lost 9 bases, leaving 6 bases of the junction unmatched. The CDR3 loop spans 12 amino acids.

This clonotype has a handful of counts. The genes are TRBV18 and TRBJ2-1; 8 nucleotides line up with TRBD1. CDR1 KGHSH and CDR2 LQKENI come from the germline V gene. There are 18 residues in the CDR3. The J segment lost 4 bases and the V segment lost 4 bases, leaving 15 bases of the junction unmatched. The CDR3 protein is CASSLTPTGGLRYNEQFF. The CDR3 coding sequence is TGTGCCAGCTCACTAACACCTACAGGGGGTCTACGATACAATGAGCAGTTCTTC.

The table lists this clonotype with a few counts. V gene TRBV27 combines with J gene TRBJ2-3, with 12 positions matching TRBD2. The CDR3 runs to 19 residues. Per the germline V gene, CDR1 is MNHEY and CDR2 is SMNVEV (reference sequence). The junction had 14 bases not matched to a gene; V was cut back by 5 bases and J by 2 bases. CDR3 sequence: CASSQIVVLAGGVTDTQYF. The CDR3 nucleotides read TGTGCCAGCAGTCAAATTGTGGTACTAGCGGGGGGTGTCACAGATACGCAGTATTTT.

The table lists this clonotype with many counts. This chain uses TRBV27 with TRBJ2-5, with 7 bases identical to TRBD1. The CDR3 consists of 14 residues. V lost 4 bases to trimming and J lost 3 bases; unmatched junction nucleotides: 5. CDR1 and CDR2 (germline): MNHEY, SMNVEV (reference sequence). The CDR3 DNA reads as TGTGCCAGCAGTTCCTCCGGGACAGAAGAGACCCAGTACTTC. As protein: CASSSSGTEETQYF.

This clonotype showed up many times. The rearrangement uses TRBV7-8 and TRBJ2-3, with TRBD2 identical over 12 bases. After removal of 2 bases from V and 0 bases from J, the junction contained 0 bases not matched to a gene. Germline CDR1 SGHVS, CDR2 FQNEAQ. The CDR3 totals 16 residues. The CDR3: CASSLLAGGSTDTQYF. In DNA, the CDR3 is TGTGCCAGCAGCTTACTAGCGGGAGGGAGCACAGATACGCAGTATTTT.

This clonotype came up many times. V usage is TRBV2 and J usage is TRBJ2-1, with D tentatively TRBD2 (5 bases). V gave up 6 bases and J gave up 8 bases, with 20 bases separating them. From germline, CDR1 is SNHLY and CDR2 FYNNEI. The CDR3 totals 15 residues. CDR3 nucleotide sequence: TGTGCCAGCAGGACGGGAAGGGCAGGTGACTATGAGCAGTTCTTC. Translated: CASRTGRAGDYEQFF.

This clonotype was detected a few times. The V gene is TRBV6-2 or TRBV6-3, the J gene TRBJ2-7; TRBD1 is a possible D gene (5 bases). V was clipped by 7 bases and J by 2 bases, with 21 bases between them. This CDR3 has 16 amino acids. Germline V gene lookup returns CDR1 MNHEY and CDR2 SVGEGT. CDR3 in DNA: TGTGCCAGCACAACAGGTACTGACCCCACCCCCTACGAGCAGTACTTC. It translates to CASTTGTDPTPYEQYF.